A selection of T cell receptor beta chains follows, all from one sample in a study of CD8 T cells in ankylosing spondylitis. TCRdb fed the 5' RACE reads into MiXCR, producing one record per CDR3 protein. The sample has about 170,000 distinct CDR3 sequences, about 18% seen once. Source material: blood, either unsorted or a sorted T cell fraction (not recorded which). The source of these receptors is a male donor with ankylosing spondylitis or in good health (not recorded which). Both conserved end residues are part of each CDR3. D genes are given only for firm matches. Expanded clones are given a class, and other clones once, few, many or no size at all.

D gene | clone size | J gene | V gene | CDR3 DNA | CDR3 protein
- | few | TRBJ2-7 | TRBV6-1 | TGTGCCAGCAGTGAAGGGGAGCCAGGGTCGTCCTACGAGCAGTACTTC | CASSEGEPGSSYEQYF
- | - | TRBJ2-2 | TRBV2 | TGTGCCAGCAGTGAGCAATACACCGGGGAGCTGTTTTTT | CASSEQYTGELFF
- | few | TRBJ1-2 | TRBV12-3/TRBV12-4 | TGTGCCAGCAGTTTGGCGACGGACTATGGCTACACCTTC | CASSLATDYGYTF
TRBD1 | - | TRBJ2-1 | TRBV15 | TGTGCCACCAGCAGTGAACAGGGGGGTTTGTTCTATGAGCAGTTCTTC | CATSSEQGGLFYEQFF
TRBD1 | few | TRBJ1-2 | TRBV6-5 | TGTGCCAGCAGCGGGACAGGCACCTATGGCTACACCTTC | CASSGTGTYGYTF
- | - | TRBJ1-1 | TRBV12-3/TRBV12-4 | TGTGCCAGCAGCGCAGCGCTGATGAACACTGAAGCTTTCTTT | CASSAALMNTEAFF
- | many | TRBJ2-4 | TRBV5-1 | TGCGCCAGCAGCCCCATGGGGGGTCAGGGGCCGGGAAACATTCAGTACTTC | CASSPMGGQGPGNIQYF
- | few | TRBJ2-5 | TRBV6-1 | TGTGCCAGGCCCAAGGATACATGCTTACAAGAGACCCAGTACTTC | CARPKDTCLQETQYF
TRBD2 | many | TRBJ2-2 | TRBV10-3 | TGTGCCATCAGTGCCAGGGAGGGGCCCGGGGAGCTGTTTTTT | CAISAREGPGELFF
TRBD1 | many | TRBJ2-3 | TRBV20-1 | TGCAGTGCTAGAGATGGACAGGGCGCAGATACGCAGTATTTT | CSARDGQGADTQYF
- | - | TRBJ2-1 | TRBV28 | TGTGCCAGCAGTTTAGAACAGACCCTTTACAATGAGCAGTTCTTC | CASSLEQTLYNEQFF
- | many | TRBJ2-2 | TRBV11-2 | TGTGCCAGCAGCTCCCGCTCCCCCGGCTTAGTGAACACCGGGGAGCTGTTTTTT | CASSSRSPGLVNTGELFF
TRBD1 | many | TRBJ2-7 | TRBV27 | TGTGCCAGCAGTTTCCCAGGGGGCGAGCAGTACTTC | CASSFPGGEQYF
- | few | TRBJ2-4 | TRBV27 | TGTGCCAGCAGCACAGGAGCCGAGCCAGCCAAAAACATTCAGTACTTC | CASSTGAEPAKNIQYF
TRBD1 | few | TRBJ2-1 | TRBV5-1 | TGCGCCAGCTATATAGGACAGGGTAATCACAATGAGCAGTTCTTC | CASYIGQGNHNEQFF
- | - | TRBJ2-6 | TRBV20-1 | TGCAGTGCTAGTACAGGGTCTGGGGCCAACGTCCTGACTTTC | CSASTGSGANVLTF
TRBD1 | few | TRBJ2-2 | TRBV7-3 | TGTGCCAGCGGGACAGGGCTAACCGGGGAGCTGTTTTTT | CASGTGLTGELFF
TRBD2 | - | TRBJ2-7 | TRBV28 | TGTGCCAGCAGTTTGACTAGCGGGAGGCGTACGCAGTACTTC | CASSLTSGRRTQYF
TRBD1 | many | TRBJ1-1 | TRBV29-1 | TGCAGCGTTCTCCCCAGGGGGCTCGCTGAAGCTTTCTTT | CSVLPRGLAEAFF
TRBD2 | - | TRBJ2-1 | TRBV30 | TGTGCCTGGAGTGTAACTAGCGGGAATGAGCAGTTCTTC | CAWSVTSGNEQFF
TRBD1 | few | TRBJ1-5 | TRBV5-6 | TGTGCCAGCAGCCTGGGGGAGGGGGCGATAAGCAATCAGCCCCAGCATTTT | CASSLGEGAISNQPQHF
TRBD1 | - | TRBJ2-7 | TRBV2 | TGTGCCAGCAAGAGGACAGGGGGCAGCGAGCAGTACTTC | CASKRTGGSEQYF
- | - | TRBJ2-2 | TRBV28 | TGTGCCAGCAGCACAGGTTCCGCCGGGGAGCTGTTTTTT | CASSTGSAGELFF
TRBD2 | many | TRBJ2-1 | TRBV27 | TGTGCCAGCTCCAGGACGGGACTAGCGGACAATGAGCAGTTCTTC | CASSRTGLADNEQFF
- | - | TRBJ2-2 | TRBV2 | TGTGCCAGCACCATCGACGGGGACACCGGGGAGCTGTTTTTT | CASTIDGDTGELFF
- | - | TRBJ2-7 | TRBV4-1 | TGCGCCAGCAGCCAATTTCGGCTTATGCAGCGGGCGAACTACGAGCAGTACTTC | CASSQFRLMQRANYEQYF
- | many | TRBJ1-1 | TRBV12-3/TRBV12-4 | TGTGCCAGCAAGCTGGGGTTTGTTGAAGCTTTCTTT | CASKLGFVEAFF
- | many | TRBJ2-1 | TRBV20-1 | TGCAGTGCATTCGTGGGGAGCTCCTACAATGAGCAGTTCTTC | CSAFVGSSYNEQFF
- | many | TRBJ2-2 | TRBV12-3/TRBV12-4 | TGTGCCAGCAGTTTCCAGTCGGGGGCCACCGGGGAGCTGTTTTTT | CASSFQSGATGELFF
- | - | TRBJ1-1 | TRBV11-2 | TGTGCCAGCAGCTTAGGACGGCTGACAGATTATAACACTGAAGCTTTCTTT | CASSLGRLTDYNTEAFF
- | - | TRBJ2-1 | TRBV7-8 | TGTGCCAGCAGCTTTACTTTAGACAATGAGCAGTTCTTC | CASSFTLDNEQFF
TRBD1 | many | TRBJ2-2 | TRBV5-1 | TGCGCCAGCAGCTCGCCGGTGGACAGGGTAAACGGGGAGCTGTTTTTT | CASSSPVDRVNGELFF
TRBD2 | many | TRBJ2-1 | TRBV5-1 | TGCGCCAGCAGTCCCGGGACTAGCGACTACAATGAGCAGTTCTTC | CASSPGTSDYNEQFF
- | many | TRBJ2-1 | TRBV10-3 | TGTGCCATCAGTGAGAGAAGTTGGGCGGGATACAATGAGCAGTTCTTC | CAISERSWAGYNEQFF
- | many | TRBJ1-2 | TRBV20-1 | TGCAGTGCCAAACTTCCGGGGGGTTACTATGGCTACACCTTC | CSAKLPGGYYGYTF
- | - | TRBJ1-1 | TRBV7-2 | TGTGCCAGCAGCTCTGCTATGAACACTGAAGCTTTCTTT | CASSSAMNTEAFF
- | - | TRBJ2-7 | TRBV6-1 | TGTGCCAGCAGTGTGGGACCACTTTACGAGCAGTACTTC | CASSVGPLYEQYF
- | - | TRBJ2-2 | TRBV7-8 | TGTGCCAGCAGAAAGGGACAGGGTAGCGGGAGTGCCGGGGAGCTGTTTTTT | CASRKGQGSGSAGELFF
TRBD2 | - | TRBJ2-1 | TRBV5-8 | TGTGCCAGCAGCAGCGGACTAGCTGTCTACAATGAGCAGTTCTTC | CASSSGLAVYNEQFF
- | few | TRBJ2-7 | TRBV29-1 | TGCAGCGTGGAGGAAAATGGTCCACAGTACTTC | CSVEENGPQYF
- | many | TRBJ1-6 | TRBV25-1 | TGTGCCAGCAGTGAAGCTGTGAATTCACCCCTCCACTTT | CASSEAVNSPLHF
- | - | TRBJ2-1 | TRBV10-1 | TGCGCCAGCAGTGAAGACTCTACAATGCAGCAGTTCTTC | CASSEDSTMQQFF
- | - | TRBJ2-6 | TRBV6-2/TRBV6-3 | TGTGCCAGCTTTGGCCGGGCCATTGTGTTAGGGGCCTCTGGTGCCAACGTCCTGACTTTC | CASFGRAIVLGASGANVLTF
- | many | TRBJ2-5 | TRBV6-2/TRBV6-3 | TGTGCCAGCACCCAAACTCGTGAGACCCAGTACTTC | CASTQTRETQYF
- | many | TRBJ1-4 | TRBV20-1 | TGCAGTGCTAAGGGTCAAGGGAAACTGTTTTTT | CSAKGQGKLFF
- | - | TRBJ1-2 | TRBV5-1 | TGCGCCAGCAGCTTGTTCAGGGAAAGGGGCGGCTACACCTTC | CASSLFRERGGYTF
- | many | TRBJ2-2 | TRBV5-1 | TGCGCCAGCACCGATAACACCGGGGAGCTGTTTTTT | CASTDNTGELFF
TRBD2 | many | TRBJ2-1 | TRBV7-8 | TGTGCCAGCAGCTTAGTTATTAGCGGGACGAATGAGCAGTTCTTC | CASSLVISGTNEQFF
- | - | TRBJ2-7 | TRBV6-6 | TGTGCCAGCAGTTATGGCCCCCGGAAAGGGAGTACCTACGAGCAGTACTTC | CASSYGPRKGSTYEQYF
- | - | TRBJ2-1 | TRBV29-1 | TGCAGCGGCATGGAACCGAGGAACGATGAGCAGTTCTTC | CSGMEPRNDEQFF
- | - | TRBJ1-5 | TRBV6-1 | TGTGCCAGCAGCTTCCACAGGGACAATCAGCCCCAGCATTTT | CASSFHRDNQPQHF
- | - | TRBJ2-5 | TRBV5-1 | TGCGCCAGCAGCTTGGAACGTATCCAAGAGACCCAGTACTTC | CASSLERIQETQYF
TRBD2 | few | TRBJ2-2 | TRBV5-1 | TGCGCCAGCAGCTTGGCCAAAACTAGCGGGACTAGCGGGGAGCTGTTTTTT | CASSLAKTSGTSGELFF
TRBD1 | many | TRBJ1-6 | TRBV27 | TGTGCCAGCAGTCCCCGGGGACAGTTGAGCTCCTATAATTCACCCCTCCACTTT | CASSPRGQLSSYNSPLHF
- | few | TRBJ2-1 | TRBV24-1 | TGTGCCGTCTCCCCAGCGGGCTCGTCCTACAATGAGCAGTTCTTC | CAVSPAGSSYNEQFF